The present T cell receptor (beta chain) was sequenced within a study of PD-1 blockade in classical Hodgkin lymphoma. This clone was detected only once. Using immunoSEQ multiplex PCR, the repertoire was profiled, and TCRdb retains in-frame clones only, with some absent. The sample yields roughly 92,000 clones, approximately 92% seen once. Patients all relapsed after autologous stem cell transplantation, and there was variation in brentuximab vedotin exposure. This sequence was found in a human donor with classical Hodgkin lymphoma. The sequencing used peripheral blood mononuclear cells (PBMCs), collected at baseline.

CDR3 region: CASSEAVGLPEAFF. In DNA, the CDR3 is TGTGCCAGCAGTGAAGCGGTTGGACTCCCTGAAGCTTTCTTT. The chain recombines TRBV6-1 with TRBJ1-1, with D hard to call. This CDR3 region has 14 residues. The V gene's germline CDR1 is MNHNS and CDR2 SASEGT. Trimming removed 0 bases at V and 6 bases at J, with 11 bases between.